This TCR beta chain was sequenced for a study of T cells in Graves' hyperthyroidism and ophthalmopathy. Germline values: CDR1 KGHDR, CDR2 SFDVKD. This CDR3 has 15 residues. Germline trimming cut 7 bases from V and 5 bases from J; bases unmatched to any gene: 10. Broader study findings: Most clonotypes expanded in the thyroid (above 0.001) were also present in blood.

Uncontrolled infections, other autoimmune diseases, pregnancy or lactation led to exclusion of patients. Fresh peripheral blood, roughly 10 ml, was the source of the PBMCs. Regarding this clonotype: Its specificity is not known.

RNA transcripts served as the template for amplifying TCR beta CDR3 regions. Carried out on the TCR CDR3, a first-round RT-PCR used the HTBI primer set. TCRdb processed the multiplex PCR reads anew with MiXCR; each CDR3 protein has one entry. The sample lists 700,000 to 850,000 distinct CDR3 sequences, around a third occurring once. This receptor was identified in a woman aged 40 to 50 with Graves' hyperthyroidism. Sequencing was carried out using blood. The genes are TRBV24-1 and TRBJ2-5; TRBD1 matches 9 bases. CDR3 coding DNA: TGTGCCACCAGGGGAACAGGGGGCCGAGGCGAGACCCAGTACTTC. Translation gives CATRGTGGRGETQYF.